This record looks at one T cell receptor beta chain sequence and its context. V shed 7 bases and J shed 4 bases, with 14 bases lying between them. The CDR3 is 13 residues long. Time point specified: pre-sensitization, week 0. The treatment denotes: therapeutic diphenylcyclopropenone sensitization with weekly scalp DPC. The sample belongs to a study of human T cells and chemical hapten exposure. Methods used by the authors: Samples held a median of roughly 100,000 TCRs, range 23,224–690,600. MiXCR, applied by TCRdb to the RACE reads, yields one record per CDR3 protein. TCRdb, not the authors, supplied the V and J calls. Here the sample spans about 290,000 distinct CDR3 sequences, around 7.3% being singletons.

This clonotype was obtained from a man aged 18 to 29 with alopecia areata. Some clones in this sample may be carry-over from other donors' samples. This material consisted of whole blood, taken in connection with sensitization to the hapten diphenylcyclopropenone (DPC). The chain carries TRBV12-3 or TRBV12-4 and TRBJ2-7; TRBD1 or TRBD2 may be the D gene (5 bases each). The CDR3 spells CASTTWGFYEQYF. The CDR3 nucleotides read TGTGCCAGCACCACCTGGGGGTTTTACGAGCAGTACTTC.